Listed below are T cell receptor beta chains from one sample, sequenced in a study of beta chain features in type 1 diabetes. Generated by immunoSEQ multiplex PCR, the TCRdb table keeps only in-frame clones and is missing some. The repertoire holds about 120,000 clones, 17% seen once, with 2.6% in the top ten. What was sequenced was central memory CD4+ T cells from blood. These receptors were collected from a man aged 18 to 30 with type 1 diabetes. Both conserved end residues are part of each CDR3. Fields, in order: V gene, clone size, J gene, D gene, CDR3 protein, CDR3 DNA. A D gene is named only where the DNA matches it firmly. The listing skips clone size in some rows; elsewhere it reads once, few, many or a size class.

TRBV29-1	few	TRBJ2-5	TRBD1	CSVHWGQGQETQYF	TGCAGCGTTCATTGGGGACAGGGGCAAGAGACCCAGTACTTC
TRBV27	.	TRBJ1-1	.	CASSSWGRTEAFF	TGTGCCAGCAGTTCCTGGGGTAGGACTGAAGCTTTCTTT
TRBV4-3	many	TRBJ2-1	TRBD2	CASSQDLGRGGQEQFF	TGCGCCAGCAGCCAAGATCTGGGCCGGGGGGGCCAGGAGCAGTTCTTC
TRBV10-3	.	TRBJ1-5	TRBD1	CATSGQGPKEPQHF	TGTGCCACCTCGGGACAGGGGCCCAAGGAGCCCCAGCATTTT
TRBV5-1	.	TRBJ2-7	TRBD1	CASSEGTGVYEQYF	TGCGCCAGCAGCGAGGGGACAGGGGTCTACGAGCAGTACTTC
TRBV7-6	many	TRBJ1-1	.	CASSLTGTEAFF	TGTGCCAGCAGCTTGACAGGCACTGAAGCTTTCTTT
TRBV29-1	few	TRBJ2-1	.	CSVLRSSYNEQFF	TGCAGCGTTTTACGGTCTTCCTACAATGAGCAGTTCTTC
TRBV30	many	TRBJ2-2	.	CAWAGAGELFF	TGTGCCTGGGCTGGGGCCGGGGAGCTGTTTTTT
TRBV30	few	TRBJ1-4	TRBD1	CAWSTRTGGEKLFF	TGTGCCTGGAGTACTAGAACAGGGGGCGAAAAACTGTTTTTT
TRBV7-2	few	TRBJ1-1	.	CASSLGNRNTEAFF	TGTGCCAGCAGCTTAGGGAACAGAAACACTGAAGCTTTCTTT
TRBV14	.	TRBJ2-7	TRBD1	CASSPQGASLTYEQYF	TGTGCCAGCAGCCCCCAGGGGGCGTCTCTGACCTACGAGCAGTACTTC
TRBV7-3	.	TRBJ2-7	.	CASSSRDRPHEQYF	TGTGCCAGCAGCTCCCGGGACCGGCCCCACGAGCAGTACTTC
TRBV9	.	TRBJ2-3	TRBD1	CASSQGAWGTDTQYF	TGTGCCAGCAGCCAGGGGGCTTGGGGCACAGATACGCAGTATTTT
TRBV6-5	.	TRBJ2-1	.	CAISAEQGGNEQFF	TGTGCCATCAGTGCCGAACAGGGGGGGAATGAGCAGTTCTTC
TRBV28	few	TRBJ1-2	.	CASSFRSPPVYTF	TGTGCCAGCAGTTTCAGGAGCCCGCCGGTCTACACCTTC
TRBV10-3	few	TRBJ2-7	TRBD2	CALSPSGGEIYEQYF	TGTGCCCTCAGCCCTAGCGGGGGAGAGATCTACGAGCAGTACTTC
TRBV23-1	few	TRBJ1-5	TRBD1	CASSPLDRGEEPQHF	TGCGCCAGCAGTCCACTGGACAGGGGCGAGGAGCCCCAGCATTTT
TRBV5-6	.	TRBJ1-1	.	CASSLGGEGEAFF	TGTGCCAGCAGCTTGGGAGGGGAGGGTGAAGCTTTCTTT
TRBV5-1	few	TRBJ2-2	.	CASSFKGNTGELFF	TGCGCCAGCAGCTTTAAGGGGAACACCGGGGAGCTGTTTTTT
TRBV2	.	TRBJ1-2	.	CAILLRAGSGYTF	TGTGCCATTCTACTTCGGGCAGGGAGTGGCTACACCTTC